The 29 T cell receptor beta chains presented below share a single source sample, sequenced in a study of T cell repertoires in MIS-A myocarditis. Sequenced by immunoSEQ multiplex PCR; TCRdb stores in-frame clones only, minus some. This table has about 11,000 clones, approximately 80% appearing once. Input material: right ventricle heart tissue obtained at autopsy. These receptors were collected from a man between 18 and 29 years old with fulminant myocarditis from multisystem inflammatory syndrome in adults (MIS-A) after COVID-19.

V is TRBV15 and J is TRBJ1-2; D gene uncertain. V was clipped by 6 bases and J by 8 bases, with 13 bases between them. The length of the CDR3 is 12 residues. Germline V gene sequence: CDR1 LNHNV, CDR2 YYDKDF (reference sequence). The CDR3 here is CATSQEVGGYTF. The CDR3 DNA sequence: TGTGCCACCAGTCAGGAGGTGGGCGGCTACACCTTC.

V gene TRBV5-1 combines with J gene TRBJ1-1; unclear D gene. The CDR3 length is 14 residues. CDR1 is SGHRS and CDR2 is YFSETQ in the germline V gene. V shed 2 bases and J shed 0 bases, with 8 bases lying between them. Here the CDR3 DNA reads TGCGCCAGCAGCTTTGGGCAAATGAACACTGAAGCTTTCTTT. Its translation is CASSFGQMNTEAFF.

This clone appeared a few times. This chain joins TRBV7-9 and TRBJ2-5, with D hard to call. Germline CDR1 and CDR2: SEHNR and FQNEAQ (reference sequence). The CDR3 has 15 amino acids. V lost 6 bases, J lost 5 bases, and 19 bases lay in between. In nucleotides, the CDR3 is TGTGCCAGCAGTAAAAGGGCAGGTGGTTTGGAGACCCAGTACTTC. It codes for CASSKRAGGLETQYF. The variable domain in full, completed from reference TRBV7-9 and TRBJ2-5, reads DTGVSQNPRHKITKRGQNVTFRCDPISEHNRLYWYRQTLGQGPEFLTYFQNEAQLEKSRLLSDRFSAERPKGSFSTLEIQRTEQGDSAMYLCASSKRAGGLETQYFGPGTRLLVL.

The CDR3 protein is CATSGRKRSNQPQHF. In DNA, the CDR3 is TGTGCCACCAGCGGAAGAAAGAGGTCTAATCAGCCCCAGCATTTT. V usage is TRBV15 and J usage is TRBJ1-5, with unresolved D. This CDR3 comprises 15 residues. CDR1 is LNHNV and CDR2 is YYDKDF in the germline V gene (reference sequence). V dropped 5 bases and J dropped 4 bases, with 15 bases sitting between them.

This clone was seen just once. This rearrangement joins TRBV27 to TRBJ1-2; maybe TRBD1 (5 bases). CDR1 MNHEY and CDR2 SMNVEV come from the germline V gene (reference sequence). V lost 4 bases to trimming and J lost 3 bases, with 15 bases between them. This CDR3 has 15 residues. The CDR3 coding sequence is TGTGCCAGCAGTTCCCCGGGGGAGGGCCACTATGGCTACACCTTC. Residues: CASSSPGEGHYGYTF.

This rearrangement joins TRBV7-9 to TRBJ1-4; D remains unclear. Trimming shortened V by 5 bases and J by 4 bases, and 14 bases separated the two germline ends. Germline CDR1 reads SEHNR; CDR2 reads FQNEAQ (reference sequence). This CDR3 has 15 residues. The chain's CDR3 is CASSPIAGINEKLFF. The CDR3 region has the DNA TGTGCCAGCAGCCCCATCGCCGGAATTAATGAAAAACTGTTTTTT. Variable domain in full (rest from reference TRBV7-9 and TRBJ1-4): DTGVSQNPRHKITKRGQNVTFRCDPISEHNRLYWYRQTLGQGPEFLTYFQNEAQLEKSRLLSDRFSAERPKGSFSTLEIQRTEQGDSAMYLCASSPIAGINEKLFFGSGTQLSVL.

CDR3 region: CASNREGARSGNTIYF. CDR3 bases: TGTGCCAGCAACAGGGAAGGGGCCCGATCTGGAAACACCATATATTTT. The chain recombines TRBV9 with TRBJ1-3; TRBD1 might be the D (6 bases). The CDR3 runs to 16 residues. CDR1 and CDR2 from the germline V gene are SGDLS and YYNGEE. Trimming cost V 6 bases and J 1 base, with 17 bases left between them.

The CDR3 loop is CASSLRIGDQPQHF. In nucleotides, the CDR3 is TGTGCCAGCAGTTTGCGGATTGGTGATCAGCCCCAGCATTTT. The V call is TRBV28, the J call TRBJ1-5; D uncertain. The CDR3 runs to 14 residues. V lost 3 bases and J lost 5, with 11 bases in between. CDR1 MDHEN and CDR2 SYDVKM come from the germline V gene.

This chain connects TRBV7-9 to TRBJ1-2; 7 positions match TRBD1. The CDR3 is 14 residues long. CDR1 SEHNR and CDR2 FQNEAQ come from the germline V gene (reference sequence). With V trimmed by 5 bases and J by 5 bases, 8 bases remained unmatched. In DNA, the CDR3 is TGTGCCAGCAGCCCTGAAGGGACAGTTTATGGCTACACCTTC. Protein product: CASSPEGTVYGYTF. The entire variable domain, with the rest obtained from reference TRBV7-9 and TRBJ1-2, is as follows: DTGVSQNPRHKITKRGQNVTFRCDPISEHNRLYWYRQTLGQGPEFLTYFQNEAQLEKSRLLSDRFSAERPKGSFSTLEIQRTEQGDSAMYLCASSPEGTVYGYTFGSGTRLTVV.

This chain connects TRBV24-1 to TRBJ2-1; 12 bases agree with TRBD2. The germline V gene encodes CDR1 KGHDR and CDR2 SFDVKD. This CDR3 spans 14 amino acids. With 9 bases clipped from V and 8 bases from J, the junction kept 7 bases outside the gene matches. CDR3 residues: CATETSGGSDEQFF. The CDR3 DNA is TGTGCCACCGAGACTAGCGGGGGTTCGGATGAGCAGTTCTTC.

The chain combines TRBV7-9 with TRBJ2-5, with D uncertain. Germline loops: CDR1 SEHNR, CDR2 FQNEAQ (reference sequence). The CDR3 spans 14 residues. Trimming pared 0 bases from V and 5 bases from J, leaving 10 bases between. As DNA, the CDR3 is TGTGCCAGCAGCTTAGCGTTTTCTGGTGAGACCCAGTACTTC. Residues: CASSLAFSGETQYF.

V gene TRBV18 combines with J gene TRBJ2-1; 7 bases are a match to TRBD1. The germline gives CDR1 KGHSH, CDR2 LQKENI. This CDR3 region has 17 residues. V was pared by 3 bases and J by 1 base, with 9 bases of the junction left unmatched. The CDR3 reads CASSPISGTASYNEQFF. The CDR3 bases are TGTGCCAGCTCACCGATATCCGGGACAGCTTCCTACAATGAGCAGTTCTTC.

The table lists this clone with a count of one. The chain recombines TRBV29-1 with TRBJ1-1; D unresolved. Trimming cost V 6 bases and J 0 bases, with 14 bases left between them. Germline V lookup: CDR1 SQVTM, CDR2 ANQGSEA. The CDR3 length is 14 residues. The CDR3 protein is CSVRRMGMNTEAFF. The CDR3 DNA reads TGCAGCGTCCGGAGGATGGGCATGAACACTGAAGCTTTCTTT.

To note about this clone: At one boundary the junction diverges from the germline segment, which might be a read error. The rearrangement links TRBV9 to TRBJ2-1; D call uncertain. The CDR3 sequence is 12 residues long. Germline V gene lookup returns CDR1 SGDLS and CDR2 YYNGEE. The CDR3 sequence: CASSVGRNEQFF. Here the CDR3 DNA reads TGTGCCAGCAGTGTAGGTAGGAATGAGCAGTTCTTC.

This sequence joins TRBV23-1 and TRBJ1-3; D gene uncertain. TRBV23-1 is recorded as an ORF, its role being uncertain. V was shortened by 1 base and J by 1 base, with 14 bases between the two germline ends. There are 17 residues in the CDR3. CDR3: CASSQYTDTRSGNTIYF. The CDR3 nucleotides are TGCGCCAGCAGTCAATACACGGATACTCGTTCTGGAAACACCATATATTTT.

J is TRBJ1-2 and V is TRBV7-2; no clear D gene. V gave up 5 bases and J gave up 7 bases, with 14 bases separating them. CDR1 and CDR2 (germline): SGHTA, FQGNSA. The CDR3 runs to 13 residues. The CDR3 DNA sequence: TGTGCCAGCAGCATAAACGGACCGATTGGCTACACCTTC. This translates into CASSINGPIGYTF.

This clone is a singleton in its sample. The gene calls are TRBV14 and TRBJ2-3, with 9 bases matching TRBD2. V shed 4 bases, J shed 6 bases, and the junction held 2 bases outside the gene matches. CDR1 is SGHDN, CDR2 FVKESK, per germline. The CDR3 runs to 13 residues. CDR3: CASSRGRADTQYF. CDR3 nucleotides: TGTGCCAGCAGCCGCGGGAGGGCGGATACGCAGTATTTT. The full variable domain, its missing parts supplied by reference TRBV14 and TRBJ2-3, is EAGVTQFPSHSVIEKGQTVTLRCDPISGHDNLYWYRRVMGKEIKFLLHFVKESKQDESGMPNNRFLAERTGGTYSTLKVQPAELEDSGVYFCASSRGRADTQYFGPGTRLTVL.

V gene TRBV30 combines with J gene TRBJ1-2; D is unclear. Germline-derived CDR1 and CDR2 are GTSNPN and SVGIG (reference sequence). This CDR3 contains 12 residues. V was pared by 4 bases and J by 1 base, with 7 bases between. In DNA form, the CDR3 reads TGTGCCTGGACCGAGTATAACTATGGCTACACCTTC. Encoded protein: CAWTEYNYGYTF. The whole variable domain, filled in from reference TRBV30 and TRBJ1-2, reads SQTIHQWPATLVQPVGSPLSLECTVEGTSNPNLYWYRQAAGRGLQLLFYSVGIGQISSEVPQNLSASRPQDRQFILSSKKLLLSDSGFYLCAWTEYNYGYTFGSGTRLTVV.

A few counts support this clone. The chain couples TRBV3-1 (or the pseudogene TRBV3-2) to TRBJ2-7, with a possible D match to TRBD2 (5 bases). The V end was cut by 1 base, the J end by 7 bases, with 14 bases between. The CDR3 consists of 14 residues. Germline CDR1 LGHDT, CDR2 YNNKEL (reference sequence). CDR3 DNA sequence: TGTGCCAGCAGCCAAGTAGGTTTTCCGGGGGAGCAGTACTTC. Amino acids: CASSQVGFPGEQYF.

This clone was counted only a few times. V gene TRBV7-9 combines with J gene TRBJ2-5; a weak D match, TRBD2 (5 bases). The CDR3 runs to 13 residues. Germline loops: CDR1 SEHNR, CDR2 FQNEAQ (reference sequence). V was pared by 5 bases and J by 5 bases, with 12 bases between. CDR3 loop: CASSKTRSETQYF. The CDR3 nucleotides are TGTGCCAGCAGCAAAACTAGGAGTGAGACCCAGTACTTC.

This chain joins TRBV19 and TRBJ2-1; maybe TRBD2 (7 bases). The germline V and J ends were trimmed by 7 bases and 2 bases, with 24 bases remaining between them. Germline CDR1 reads LNHDA; CDR2 reads SQIVND (reference sequence). CDR3 length: 18 residues. The CDR3 loop reads CASNPNEGGRLPYNEQFF. CDR3 DNA sequence: TGTGCCAGTAACCCCAACGAGGGGGGGCGTCTGCCCTACAATGAGCAGTTCTTC.

This clone was counted a single time. V usage is TRBV6-5 and J usage is TRBJ2-7, with D perhaps TRBD1 (6 bases). CDR1 MNHEY and CDR2 SVGAGI come from the germline V gene. Trimming stripped 6 bases from V and 2 bases from J, with 11 bases between. This CDR3 contains 13 residues. Here the CDR3 reads CASSPDSPYEQYF. For the CDR3, the DNA is TGTGCCAGCAGCCCGGACAGCCCCTACGAGCAGTACTTC.

V gene TRBV6-2 or TRBV6-3 combines with J gene TRBJ2-7, with 7 bases that match TRBD2. The J call could be wrong; TRBJ2-5 is a better fit for the DNA end. Germline loops: CDR1 MNHEY, CDR2 SVGEGT. The CDR3 consists of 16 residues. The chain's CDR3 is CASSYGGLTTGETQYF. CDR3 nucleotide sequence: TGTGCCAGCAGTTATGGGGGACTAACCACCGGGGAGACCCAGTACTTC.

This chain links TRBV7-2 with TRBJ2-7, with TRBD1 identical over 7 bases. V trimming: 5 bases; J trimming: 5 bases; junction bases outside the gene matches: 12. CDR3 length: 15 amino acids. Looked up from germline, CDR1 is SGHTA and CDR2 is FQGNSA. The CDR3 DNA sequence: TGTGCCAGCAGCCCCATAGGGACAGAGCCCAACGAGCAGTACTTC. This codes for CASSPIGTEPNEQYF.

The chain carries TRBV7-2 and TRBJ2-3; the match to TRBD1 covers 12 bases. The CDR3 is made up of 17 amino acids. The V gene end was trimmed by 5 bases and the J gene end by 1 base; junction bases not matched to a gene: 7. Germline V gene lookup returns CDR1 SGHTA and CDR2 FQGNSA. CDR3 DNA sequence: TGTGCCAGCAGCCAGGGGACAGGGGGCGCCGGCACAGATACGCAGTATTTT. Encoded protein: CASSQGTGGAGTDTQYF.

The table lists this clone with a few counts. The V call is TRBV5-4, the J call TRBJ2-7, with D maybe TRBD1 (5 bases). Germline lookup yields CDR1 SGHNT and CDR2 YYREEE (reference sequence). Trimming took off 4 bases at V and 2 bases at J, with 13 bases between the two ends. This CDR3 is 14 amino acids long. CDR3 coding DNA: TGTGCCAGCAGCCATAGAACAGGAACCTACGAGCAGTACTTC. Encoded protein: CASSHRTGTYEQYF. The variable domain in full, completed from reference TRBV5-4 and TRBJ2-7, reads ETGVTQSPTHLIKTRGQQVTLRCSSQSGHNTVSWYQQALGQGPQFIFQYYREEENGRGNFPPRFSGLQFPNYSSELNVNALELDDSALYLCASSHRTGTYEQYFGPGTRLTVT.

This chain joins TRBV2 and TRBJ2-7, with 9 nucleotides matching TRBD1. Germline V lookup: CDR1 SNHLY, CDR2 FYNNEI. Trimming at V came to 6 bases and at J to 2 bases, leaving 17 bases not matched to a gene. The CDR3 consists of 18 residues. The chain's CDR3 is CASSPGQGSKRIPYEQYF. The CDR3 coding sequence is TGTGCCAGCAGCCCCGGACAGGGGAGCAAGAGAATTCCCTACGAGCAGTACTTC.

V usage is TRBV7-3 and J usage is TRBJ2-5; D not resolved. CDR3 size: 13 residues. Trimming left V 3 bases short and J 5 bases short, with 10 bases between. Germline CDR1 reads SGHTA; CDR2 reads FQGTGA. Here the CDR3 reads CASSLVRWETQYF. The CDR3, as DNA: TGTGCCAGCAGCTTGGTCCGGTGGGAGACCCAGTACTTC. Complete variable domain (other parts from reference TRBV7-3 and TRBJ2-5): GAGVSQTPSNKVTEKGKYVELRCDPISGHTALYWYRQSLGQGPEFLIYFQGTGAADDSGLPNDRFFAVRPEGSVSTLKIQRTERGDSAVYLCASSLVRWETQYFGPGTRLLVL.

V and J are TRBV6-6 and TRBJ1-1, with D tentatively TRBD1 (5 bases). CDR3 size: 10 residues. From germline, CDR1 is MNHNY and CDR2 SVGAGI (reference sequence). V lost 6 bases, J lost 11 bases, and 10 bases lay in between. CDR3: CASRSGPAFF. CDR3 bases: TGTGCCAGCAGGTCAGGGCCCGCTTTCTTT.